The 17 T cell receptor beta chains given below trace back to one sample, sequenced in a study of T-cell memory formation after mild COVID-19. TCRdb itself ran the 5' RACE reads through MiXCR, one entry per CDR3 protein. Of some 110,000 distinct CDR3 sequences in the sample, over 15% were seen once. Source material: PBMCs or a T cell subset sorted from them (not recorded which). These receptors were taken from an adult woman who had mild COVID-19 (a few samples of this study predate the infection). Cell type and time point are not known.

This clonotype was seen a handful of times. CDR3 residues: CASGITDTQYF. In DNA form, the CDR3 reads TGTGCCAGCGGAATTACAGATACGCAGTATTTT. The V gene is TRBV6-6, the J gene TRBJ2-3; D unclear. The CDR3 loop spans 11 amino acids. V was shortened by 8 bases and J by 3 bases, with 6 bases between the two germline ends. Germline CDR1 MNHNY, CDR2 SVGAGI (reference sequence).

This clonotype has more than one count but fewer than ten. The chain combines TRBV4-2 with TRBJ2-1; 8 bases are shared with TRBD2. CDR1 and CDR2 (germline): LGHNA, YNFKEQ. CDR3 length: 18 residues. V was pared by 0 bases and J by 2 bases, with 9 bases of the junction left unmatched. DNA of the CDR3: TGTGCCAGCAGCCAAGACTCTAGCGGGCCCACCGCCTACAATGAGCAGTTCTTC. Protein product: CASSQDSSGPTAYNEQFF.

CDR3 DNA sequence: TGCGCCAGCAGCCAAGATAGCAATCAGCCCCAGCATTTT. As protein: CASSQDSNQPQHF. This rearrangement joins TRBV4-1 to TRBJ1-5; D gene ambiguous. The germline V and J ends were trimmed by 0 bases and 0 bases, with 0 bases remaining between them. This CDR3 is built from 13 residues. CDR1 MGHRA and CDR2 YSYEKL come from the germline V gene.

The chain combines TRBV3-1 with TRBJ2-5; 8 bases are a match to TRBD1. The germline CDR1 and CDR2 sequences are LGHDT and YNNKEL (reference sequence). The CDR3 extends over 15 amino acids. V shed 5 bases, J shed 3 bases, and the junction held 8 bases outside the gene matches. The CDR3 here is CASSETIQGEETQYF. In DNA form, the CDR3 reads TGTGCCAGCAGCGAGACTATACAGGGGGAAGAGACCCAGTACTTC.

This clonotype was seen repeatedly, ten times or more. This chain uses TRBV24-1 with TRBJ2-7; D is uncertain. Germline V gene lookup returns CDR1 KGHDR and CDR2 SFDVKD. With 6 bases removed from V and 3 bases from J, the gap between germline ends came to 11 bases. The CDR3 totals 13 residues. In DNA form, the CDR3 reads TGTGCCACCAGTTACCCGGGTAGCTACGAGCAGTACTTC. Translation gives CATSYPGSYEQYF.

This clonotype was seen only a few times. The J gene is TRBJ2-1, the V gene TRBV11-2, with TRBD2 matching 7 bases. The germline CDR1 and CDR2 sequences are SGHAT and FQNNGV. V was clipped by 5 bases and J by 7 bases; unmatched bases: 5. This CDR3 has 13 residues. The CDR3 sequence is CASSPRGRNEQFF. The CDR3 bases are TGTGCCAGCAGCCCGCGGGGGAGAAATGAGCAGTTCTTC. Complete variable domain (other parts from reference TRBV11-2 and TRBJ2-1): EAGVAQSPRYKIIEKRQSVAFWCNPISGHATLYWYQQILGQGPKLLIQFQNNGVVDDSQLPKDRFSAERLKGVDSTLKIQPAKLEDSAVYLCASSPRGRNEQFFGPGTRLTVL.

The CDR3: CASSLGALPGDEQYF. The CDR3 DNA is TGTGCCAGCAGTTTGGGTGCGTTGCCAGGTGACGAGCAGTACTTC. The chain links TRBV27 to TRBJ2-7, with D unresolved. The CDR3 length is 15 residues. The V and J ends lost 3 bases and 5 bases respectively, with 17 bases between them. From germline, CDR1 is MNHEY and CDR2 SMNVEV (reference sequence).

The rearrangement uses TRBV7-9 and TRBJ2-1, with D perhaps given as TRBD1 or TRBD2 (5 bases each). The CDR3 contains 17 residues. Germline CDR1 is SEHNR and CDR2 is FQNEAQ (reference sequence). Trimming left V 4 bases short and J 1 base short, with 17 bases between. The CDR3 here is CASSWGRGEGSYNEQFF. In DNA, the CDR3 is TGTGCCAGCAGCTGGGGAAGGGGAGAGGGATCCTACAATGAGCAGTTCTTC.

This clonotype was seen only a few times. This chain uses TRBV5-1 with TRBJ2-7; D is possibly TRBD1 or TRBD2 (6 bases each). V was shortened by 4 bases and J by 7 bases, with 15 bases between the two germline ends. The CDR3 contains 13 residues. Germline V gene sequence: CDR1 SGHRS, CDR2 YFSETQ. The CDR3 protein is CASSRRSGAEQYF. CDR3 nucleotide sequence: TGCGCCAGCAGCCGTCGATCGGGGGCTGAGCAGTACTTC.

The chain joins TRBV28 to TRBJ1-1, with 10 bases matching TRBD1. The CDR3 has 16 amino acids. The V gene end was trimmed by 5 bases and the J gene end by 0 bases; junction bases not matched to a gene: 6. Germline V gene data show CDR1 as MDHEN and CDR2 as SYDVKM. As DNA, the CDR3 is TGTGCCAGCAGTCGGGACAGGGGTTGGGTGAACACTGAAGCTTTCTTT. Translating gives CASSRDRGWVNTEAFF.

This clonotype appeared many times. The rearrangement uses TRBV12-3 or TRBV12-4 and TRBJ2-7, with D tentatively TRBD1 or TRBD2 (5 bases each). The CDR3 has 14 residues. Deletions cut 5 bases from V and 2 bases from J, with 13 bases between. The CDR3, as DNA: TGTGCCAGCAGTCTCCGGGACCGTCCCTACGAGCAGTACTTC. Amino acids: CASSLRDRPYEQYF.

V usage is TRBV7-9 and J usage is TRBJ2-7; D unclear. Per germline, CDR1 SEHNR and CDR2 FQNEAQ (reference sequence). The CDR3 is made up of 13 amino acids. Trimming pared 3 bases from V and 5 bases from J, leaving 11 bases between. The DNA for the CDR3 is TGTGCCAGCAGCTTCCAATCTGGGGACGAGCAGTACTTC. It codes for CASSFQSGDEQYF.

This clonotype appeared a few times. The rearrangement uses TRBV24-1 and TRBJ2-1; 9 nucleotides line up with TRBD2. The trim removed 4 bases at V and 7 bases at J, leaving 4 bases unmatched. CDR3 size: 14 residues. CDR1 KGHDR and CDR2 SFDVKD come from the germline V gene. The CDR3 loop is CATSDSGLANEQFF. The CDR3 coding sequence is TGTGCCACCAGTGACTCTGGACTAGCGAATGAGCAGTTCTTC.

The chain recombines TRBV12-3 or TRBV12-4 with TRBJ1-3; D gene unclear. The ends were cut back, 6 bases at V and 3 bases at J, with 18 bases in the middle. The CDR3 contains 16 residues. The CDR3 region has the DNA TGTGCCAGCAGCTCTGGGGAGGGTCTATATGGAAACACCATATATTTT. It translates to CASSSGEGLYGNTIYF.

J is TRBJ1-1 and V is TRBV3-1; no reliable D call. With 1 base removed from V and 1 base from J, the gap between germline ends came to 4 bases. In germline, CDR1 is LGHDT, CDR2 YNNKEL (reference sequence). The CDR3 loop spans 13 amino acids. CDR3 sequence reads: CASSQGWNTEAFF. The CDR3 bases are TGTGCCAGCAGCCAAGGGTGGAACACTGAAGCTTTCTTT. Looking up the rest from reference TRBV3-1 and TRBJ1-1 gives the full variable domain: DTAVSQTPKYLVTQMGNDKSIKCEQNLGHDTMYWYKQDSKKFLKIMFSYNNKELIINETVPNRFSPKSPDKAHLNLHINSLELGDSAVYFCASSQGWNTEAFFGQGTRLTVV.

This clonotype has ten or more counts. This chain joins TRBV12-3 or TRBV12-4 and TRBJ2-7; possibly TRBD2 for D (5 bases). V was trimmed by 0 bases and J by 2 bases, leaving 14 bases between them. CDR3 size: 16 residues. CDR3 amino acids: CASSLARGSDPYEQYF. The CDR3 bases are TGTGCCAGCAGTTTAGCGAGAGGGTCAGATCCCTACGAGCAGTACTTC.

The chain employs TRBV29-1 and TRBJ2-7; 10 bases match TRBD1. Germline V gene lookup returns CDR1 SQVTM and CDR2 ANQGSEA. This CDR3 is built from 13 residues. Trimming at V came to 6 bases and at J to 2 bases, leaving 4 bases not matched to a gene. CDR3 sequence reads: CSVRDRGTYEQYF. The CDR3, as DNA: TGCAGCGTCCGGGACAGGGGCACCTACGAGCAGTACTTC.